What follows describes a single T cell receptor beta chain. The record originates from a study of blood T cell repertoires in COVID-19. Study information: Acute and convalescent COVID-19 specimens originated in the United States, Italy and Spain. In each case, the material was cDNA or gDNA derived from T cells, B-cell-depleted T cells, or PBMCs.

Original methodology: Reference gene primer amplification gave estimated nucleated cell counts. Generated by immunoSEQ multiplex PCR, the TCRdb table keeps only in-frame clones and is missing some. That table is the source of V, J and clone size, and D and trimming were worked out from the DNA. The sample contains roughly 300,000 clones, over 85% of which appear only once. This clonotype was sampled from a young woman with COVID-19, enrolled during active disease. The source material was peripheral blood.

CDR3 in amino acids: CSASAGTSRFF. The CDR3 bases are TGCAGTGCTAGTGCCGGGACTAGCCGGTTCTTC. The rearrangement uses TRBV20-1 and TRBJ2-1; TRBD2 aligns across 9 bases. The CDR3 consists of 11 residues. The trim removed 3 bases at V and 15 bases at J, leaving 6 bases unmatched. Germline CDR1 DFQATT, CDR2 SNEGSKA (reference sequence).